Each of the 15 T cell receptor beta chains below was sequenced from the same sample in a study of identifying expanded T cells in peripheral blood. The data were produced by immunoSEQ multiplex PCR, yet TCRdb's version contains in-frame clones alone and is incomplete. The repertoire holds about 80,000 clones, with roughly 90% as singletons. Sample: blood. These receptor sequences come from a person aged 18 to 75 in good health.

DNA for the CDR3: TGCGCCAGCAGCGTAACGTGGGGCAATGAGCAGTTCTTC. This encodes CASSVTWGNEQFF. The chain recombines TRBV5-1 with TRBJ2-1, with D unresolved. The CDR3 extends over 13 amino acids. V lost 4 bases and J lost 6, with 11 bases in between. Germline assignment: CDR1 SGHRS and CDR2 YFSETQ.

The V gene is TRBV5-1, the J gene TRBJ1-1, with 10 bases that match TRBD1. This CDR3 region has 18 residues. Germline V gene lookup returns CDR1 SGHRS and CDR2 YFSETQ. After removal of 4 bases from V and 5 bases from J, the junction contained 17 bases not matched to a gene. DNA for the CDR3: TGCGCCAGCAGCCCATACCGGGACAGGGGAGGGATCGGAACTGAAGCTTTCTTT. As protein: CASSPYRDRGGIGTEAFF.

This chain joins TRBV7-6 and TRBJ1-1; D is unclear. CDR3 size: 13 residues. Germline CDR1 is SGHVS and CDR2 is FNYEAQ. The germline V and J ends were trimmed by 0 bases and 0 bases, with 2 bases remaining between them. The CDR3 nucleotides are TGTGCCAGCAGCTTAGCCCTGAACACTGAAGCTTTCTTT. Translation: CASSLALNTEAFF.

The chain couples TRBV9 to TRBJ2-1; D is undetermined. CDR3 length: 12 amino acids. The V gene lost 3 bases and the J gene lost 7 bases, with 8 bases spanning the gap. Per germline, CDR1 SGDLS and CDR2 YYNGEE. The CDR3 nucleotides read TGTGCCAGCAGCGGCCGGACGAATGAGCAGTTCTTC. This encodes CASSGRTNEQFF.

This clone was seen more than once but under ten times. J is TRBJ2-5 and V is TRBV5-1; 8 bases are a match to TRBD2. The CDR3 length is 14 residues. The V segment lost 7 bases and the J segment 2 bases; nucleotides outside the gene matches: 7. The germline V gene encodes CDR1 SGHRS and CDR2 YFSETQ. The CDR3 DNA follows: TGCGCCAGCTCTCCCGGGGGGGGACAAGAGACCCAGTACTTC. Encoded protein: CASSPGGGQETQYF.

The V call is TRBV13, the J call TRBJ2-2; TRBD2 aligns across 7 bases. Per germline, CDR1 PRHDT and CDR2 FYEKMQ (reference sequence). With V trimmed by 7 bases and J by 8 bases, 7 bases remained unmatched. The CDR3 length is 13 residues. In DNA, the CDR3 is TGTGCCAGCACCAGGGAGGGGATGGGGGAGCTGTTTTTT. Its protein product is CASTREGMGELFF.

The chain employs TRBV6-1 and TRBJ2-4; D may be TRBD1 (5 bases). Germline V CDR1 and CDR2: MNHNS, SASEGT. The CDR3 consists of 18 residues. V was clipped by 0 bases and J by 1 base, with 16 bases between them. CDR3 nucleotide sequence: TGTGCCAGCAGTGAAGCGCCCTATCAGACAGTGGCCAAAAACATTCAGTACTTC. The encoded protein is CASSEAPYQTVAKNIQYF.

The chain combines TRBV6-6 with TRBJ1-5; 7 bases map to TRBD1. The germline V gene encodes CDR1 MNHNY and CDR2 SVGAGI (reference sequence). V was clipped by 6 bases and J by 7 bases; unmatched bases: 12. The CDR3 runs 15 residues. Here the CDR3 reads CASRKTTGSGQPQHF. The CDR3 DNA reads TGTGCCAGCAGAAAAACGACAGGGTCGGGGCAGCCCCAGCATTTT.

The count of this clone is one. The gene calls are TRBV5-4 and TRBJ1-3; 9 nucleotides agree with TRBD1. Germline V lookup: CDR1 SGHNT, CDR2 YYREEE (reference sequence). The CDR3 loop spans 16 amino acids. J gave up 4 bases and V 3 bases, and 8 bases lay outside the gene matches. The CDR3 region has the DNA TGTGCCAGCAGCTCAAACAGGGGGCTAGAGGGAAACACCATATATTTT. This encodes CASSSNRGLEGNTIYF.

The chain employs TRBV14 and TRBJ1-2; 9 nucleotides line up with TRBD1. In germline, CDR1 is SGHDN, CDR2 FVKESK. The V segment lost 1 base and the J segment 6 bases; nucleotides outside the gene matches: 6. This CDR3 contains 15 residues. The CDR3, as DNA: TGTGCCAGCAGCCAAGTGACAGGGGGTAGAGATGGCTACACCTTC. Protein: CASSQVTGGRDGYTF.

The chain couples TRBV19 to TRBJ1-4; tentative D call: TRBD1 (6 bases). With 9 bases removed from V and 0 bases from J, the gap between germline ends came to 11 bases. Germline CDR1 LNHDA, CDR2 SQIVND (reference sequence). This CDR3 is built from 14 residues. In DNA, the CDR3 is TGTGCCAGCCTCGACAGGTCAACTAATGAAAAACTGTTTTTT. It specifies CASLDRSTNEKLFF.

The V call is TRBV6-9, the J call TRBJ2-5; 8 bases fit TRBD2. Germline V gene lookup returns CDR1 MNHGY and CDR2 SVAAGI. Germline trimming cut 2 bases from V and 3 bases from J; bases unmatched to any gene: 8. The CDR3 extends over 16 amino acids. The CDR3 is CASSYPHVREEETQYF. In DNA, the CDR3 is TGTGCCAGCAGTTATCCCCACGTGCGGGAGGAAGAGACCCAGTACTTC.

V usage is TRBV7-8 and J usage is TRBJ2-7; possibly TRBD2 for D (6 bases). V was clipped by 1 base and J by 5 bases, with 12 bases between them. CDR1 and CDR2 from the germline V gene are SGHVS and FQNEAQ. CDR3 length equals 14 residues. The CDR3 loop is CASSLEVSGDEQYF. The DNA for the CDR3 is TGTGCCAGCAGCTTAGAGGTTTCGGGGGACGAGCAGTACTTC.

The chain employs TRBV27 and TRBJ2-2; 8 positions agree with TRBD2. The CDR3 sequence is 16 residues long. The V segment lost 5 bases and the J segment 4 bases; nucleotides outside the gene matches: 9. Germline CDR1 MNHEY, CDR2 SMNVEV (reference sequence). The CDR3 DNA sequence: TGTGCCAGCAGTACCTTAGCGGGATACCGCACCGGGGAGCTGTTTTTT. It yields the protein CASSTLAGYRTGELFF.

The chain employs TRBV27 and TRBJ2-7; TRBD1 matches at 9 bases. V shed 3 bases and J 5 bases; nucleotides not matched to a gene: 5. The CDR3 totals 14 residues. Germline V lookup: CDR1 MNHEY, CDR2 SMNVEV (reference sequence). CDR3 sequence: CASSLRTGVDEQYF. In nucleotides, the CDR3 is TGTGCCAGCAGTTTGCGGACAGGGGTCGACGAGCAGTACTTC.